Shown below are 21 T cell receptor beta chains from a single sample sequenced in a study of blood T cell repertoires in COVID-19. The method was immunoSEQ multiplex PCR; TCRdb's version includes in-frame clones alone and lacks a portion of them. The table lists about 320,000 clones, roughly 87% of them singletons, with 4.5% to 7% in the top ten. The sample consisted of PBMCs or T cells enriched from blood (not recorded which). These receptors were taken from a woman in her 30s who had recovered from COVID-19.

This chain's CDR3 is CASSIVRGTEAFF. The CDR3 DNA reads as TGTGCCAGTAGTATTGTCAGGGGCACTGAAGCTTTCTTT. The V and J genes are TRBV19 and TRBJ1-1; D might be TRBD1 (6 bases). This CDR3 region has 13 residues. CDR1 and CDR2 from the germline V gene are LNHDA and SQIVND (reference sequence). Trimming cost V 3 bases and J 4 bases, with 9 bases left between them.

The chain uses TRBV6-5 and TRBJ1-1; 7 bases align to TRBD1. CDR1 and CDR2 (germline): MNHEY, SVGAGI. CDR3 size: 14 residues. Trimming cost V 7 bases and J 3 bases; bases outside gene matches: 8. CDR3 region: CASTRQGRDTEAFF. CDR3 DNA sequence: TGTGCCAGCACCAGACAGGGAAGGGACACTGAAGCTTTCTTT.

V gene TRBV5-6 combines with J gene TRBJ1-4; 8 positions agree with TRBD1. This CDR3 has 16 residues. V shed 4 bases, J shed 7 bases, and the junction held 12 bases outside the gene matches. Germline V gene sequence: CDR1 SGHDT, CDR2 YYEEEE. CDR3 sequence: CASSTGQAASGEKLFF. DNA for the CDR3: TGTGCCAGCAGCACGGGACAGGCGGCCTCTGGTGAAAAACTGTTTTTT.

This clone showed up just once. The chain combines TRBV9 with TRBJ2-3; D might be TRBD1 (6 bases). The CDR3 is 15 amino acids. Germline V lookup: CDR1 SGDLS, CDR2 YYNGEE. The ends were cut back, 4 bases at V and 0 bases at J, with 12 bases in the middle. The CDR3 sequence is CASSSGDGSTDTQYF. CDR3 DNA sequence: TGTGCCAGCAGCTCAGGGGACGGTAGCACAGATACGCAGTATTTT.

Concerning this clone: Because the CDR3's place on the DNA is in doubt, the DNA is left out and the CDR3 is given as listed by TCRdb. The V call is TRBV7-8, the J call TRBJ2-1; the table calls TRBD1, which could not be checked here. The CDR3 adds up to 12 amino acids, both ends counted. Germline V gives CDR1 SGHVS, CDR2 FQNEAQ. The CDR3 protein is CASSFGTGASFF.

This chain uses TRBV5-5 with TRBJ1-3; D uncertain. V dropped 0 bases and J dropped 4 bases, with 11 bases sitting between them. In germline, CDR1 is SGHKS, CDR2 YYEKEE (reference sequence). The CDR3 has 15 amino acids. The CDR3 spells CASSLVAAVGNTIYF. Here the CDR3 DNA reads TGTGCCAGCAGCTTGGTCGCGGCCGTCGGAAACACCATATATTTT.

In this sample, this clone turned up many times. One junction end does not reproduce the germline sequence, and a read error may be involved. V gene TRBV7-9 combines with J gene TRBJ2-7, with 10 bases identical to TRBD1. The germline gives CDR1 SEHNR, CDR2 FQNEAQ (reference sequence). This CDR3 is 14 amino acids long. The CDR3: CASSSTTGGRVEGF. CDR3 sequence (DNA): TGTGCCAGCAGCTCAACGACAGGGGGCCGGGTTGAAGGATTC.

The CDR3 region is CASSPGIRNAEAFF. The CDR3 DNA reads TGTGCCAGCAGTCCAGGGATCAGAAACGCTGAAGCTTTCTTT. The chain recombines TRBV2 with TRBJ1-1, with TRBD1 as a possible D gene (5 bases). The CDR3 has 14 amino acids. Germline lookup yields CDR1 SNHLY and CDR2 FYNNEI. Trimming removed 5 bases at V and 6 bases at J, with 16 bases between.

This clone was counted a few times. This chain joins TRBV10-3 and TRBJ1-5; the D gene is possibly TRBD1 (5 bases). Germline-derived CDR1 and CDR2 are ENHRY and SYGVKD. The CDR3 is made up of 13 amino acids. Trimming stripped 3 bases from V and 5 bases from J, with 8 bases between. CDR3 protein: CAISDLGDQPQHF. The CDR3 coding sequence is TGTGCCATCAGTGACCTAGGGGATCAGCCCCAGCATTTT.

The chain combines TRBV9 with TRBJ1-6; possible D gene TRBD1, 5 bases. The CDR3 totals 14 residues. Germline V lookup: CDR1 SGDLS, CDR2 YYNGEE. The germline V and J ends were trimmed by 4 bases and 8 bases, with 13 bases remaining between them. The CDR3 nucleotides are TGTGCCAGCAGCCTCAGGGCGACGGATTCACCCCTCCACTTT. Protein product: CASSLRATDSPLHF.

The CDR3 protein is CASSAGSWTEQYF. CDR3 bases: TGTGCCAGCAGCGCCGGGAGTTGGACCGAGCAGTACTTC. The chain recombines TRBV9 with TRBJ2-7; possible D gene TRBD2, 6 bases. The CDR3 runs to 13 residues. V was cut by 3 bases and J by 6 bases, with 13 bases left in between. Per the germline V gene, CDR1 is SGDLS and CDR2 is YYNGEE.

The CDR3 bases are TGTGCCAGCAGTGAATCGGGCAGGGGATATGGCTACACCTTC. Translation: CASSESGRGYGYTF. The chain has TRBV6-1 and TRBJ1-2; tentative D call: TRBD1 (6 bases). Trimming removed 2 bases at V and 5 bases at J, with 12 bases between. The CDR3 runs to 14 residues. The germline gives CDR1 MNHNS, CDR2 SASEGT.

The chain has TRBV4-2 and TRBJ1-2; TRBD1 agrees at 8 bases. Germline lookup yields CDR1 LGHNA and CDR2 YNFKEQ. The CDR3 runs 16 residues. Trimming removed 2 bases from V and 3 bases from J; junction bases left unmatched: 8. CDR3 in DNA: TGTGCCAGCAGCCAACCGGGACAGGCCTTCGACTATGGCTACACCTTC. Amino acids: CASSQPGQAFDYGYTF.

This clone was counted between two and nine times. This sequence joins TRBV5-1 and TRBJ2-7; 11 positions agree with TRBD1. Trimming took 5 bases from V and 1 from J; bases not matched to a gene: 11. CDR3 size: 17 residues. Germline CDR1 is SGHRS and CDR2 is YFSETQ. CDR3 amino acids: CASRPGTGGHTSYEQYF. In DNA, the CDR3 is TGCGCCAGCAGGCCCGGGACAGGGGGACATACTTCCTACGAGCAGTACTTC.

The gene calls are TRBV6-1 and TRBJ1-2, with D hard to call. Germline CDR1 reads MNHNS; CDR2 reads SASEGT. This CDR3 has 13 amino acids. Trimming took off 0 bases at V and 4 bases at J, with 6 bases between the two ends. The CDR3 DNA reads TGTGCCAGCAGTGAAGCTCCGTCCTATGGCTACACCTTC. This translates into CASSEAPSYGYTF.

The chain carries TRBV7-9 and TRBJ2-1; tentatively, D is TRBD2 (6 bases). This CDR3 region has 15 residues. The germline V gene has CDR1 SEHNR and CDR2 FQNEAQ (reference sequence). V gave up 5 bases and J gave up 1 base, with 12 bases separating them. CDR3 nucleotide sequence: TGTGCCAGCAGCCTGCGGGACTCTTCCTACAATGAGCAGTTCTTC. This encodes CASSLRDSSYNEQFF.

CDR3 loop: CASSIRDNWATEAFF. The CDR3 DNA follows: TGTGCCAGCAGCATTAGGGACAACTGGGCCACTGAAGCTTTCTTT. The rearrangement uses TRBV5-5 and TRBJ1-1, with a tentative D call TRBD1 (6 bases). In germline, CDR1 is SGHKS, CDR2 YYEKEE (reference sequence). Between the trimmed V and J ends, which lost 4 bases and 4 bases, there was a span of 17 bases. CDR3 length equals 15 residues.

Remarks on this clone: This sample includes further DNA sequences coding for the same CDR3. The chain carries TRBV25-1 and TRBJ2-5; a possible D gene is TRBD1 (5 bases). The ends were cut back, 1 base at V and 5 bases at J, with 5 bases in the middle. Germline V lookup: CDR1 MGHDK, CDR2 SYGVNS. The CDR3 has 12 residues. As DNA, the CDR3 is TGTGCCAGCAGTGAATCAGGGGAGACCCAGTACTTC. Its protein is CASSESGETQYF.

The chain has TRBV2 and TRBJ2-1; D might be TRBD2 (6 bases). The CDR3 has 14 residues. Trimming removed 8 bases at V and 7 bases at J, with 18 bases between. CDR1 is SNHLY, CDR2 FYNNEI, per germline. Here the CDR3 reads CASLSPGLPNEQFF. The CDR3 nucleotides read TGTGCCAGCTTGAGCCCGGGACTCCCAAATGAGCAGTTCTTC.

The DNA for the CDR3 is TGTGCCAGCAGCAAACTAACAGGGGTTGGAAACACCATATATTTT. Translating it yields CASSKLTGVGNTIYF. The gene calls are TRBV2 and TRBJ1-3; 7 nucleotides line up with TRBD1. There are 15 residues in the CDR3. Germline CDR1 reads SNHLY; CDR2 reads FYNNEI. Unmatched junction bases numbered 8, after V lost 6 bases and J lost 3 bases.

The chain recombines TRBV30 with TRBJ2-7, with 9 bases fitting TRBD1. Germline values: CDR1 GTSNPN, CDR2 SVGIG (reference sequence). This CDR3 comprises 14 residues. V was clipped by 4 bases and J by 3 bases; unmatched bases: 7. Here the CDR3 reads CAWTTLDRGYEQYF. In DNA form, the CDR3 reads TGTGCCTGGACCACCCTGGACAGGGGCTACGAGCAGTACTTC.